The rows below give T cell receptor beta chains drawn from one sample of a study of regulatory T cells in long-lasting Graves disease. TCRdb recomputed calls from the multiplex PCR reads with MiXCR, one row per CDR3 protein. The data show hundreds of thousands of distinct CDR3 sequences, roughly 16% seen once. The source was peripheral blood mononuclear cells (PBMCs), collected at new diagnosis, from a patient treated with antithyroid drugs. All receptors come from a female donor with Graves disease. Both conserved end residues are part of each CDR3. Each record gives: CDR3 length, D gene, J gene, clone size, V gene, CDR3 DNA, CDR3 protein. The D gene is left open where the match is weak. Clone size is stated in some rows and not others, as once, few, many or a class when expanded.

>17|TRBD2|TRBJ2-5|.|TRBV12-3/TRBV12-4
TGTGCCAGCAGTTTAGGGATAGCGGGGGGGAGGCAAGAGACCCAGTACTTC
CASSLGIAGGRQETQYF
>18|.|TRBJ2-3|many|TRBV7-9
TGTGCCAGCAGCCCAAATAGTTGGGGACGGATTACCACAGATACGCAGTATTTT
CASSPNSWGRITTDTQYF
>13|TRBD1|TRBJ1-2|many|TRBV20-1
TGCAGTGCTAGCCCGAGGGGGCGAGAAGGCTACGCCTTC
CSASPRGREGYAF
>16|.|TRBJ2-1|few|TRBV7-3
TGTGCCAGCAGCTTAACGCCGCCTAGCACCGCCAATGAGCAGTTCTTC
CASSLTPPSTANEQFF
>14|.|TRBJ2-7|many|TRBV12-3/TRBV12-4
TGTGCCAGCAGTCCAAGGAGAGCCTCCTACGAGCAGTACTTC
CASSPRRASYEQYF
>16|.|TRBJ1-6|many|TRBV3-1
TGTGCCAGCAGCCGTACCCGACAGCCCTATAATTCACCCCTCCACTTT
CASSRTRQPYNSPLHF
>14|.|TRBJ2-2|many|TRBV27
TGTGCCAGCAGTTTATGGCAGAACACCGGGGAGCTGTTTTTT
CASSLWQNTGELFF
>13|.|TRBJ1-2|many|TRBV5-1
TGCGCCAGCAGCCCCCAGGGTACGGAGGGCTACACCTTC
CASSPQGTEGYTF
>12|.|TRBJ1-1|many|TRBV19
TGTGCCAGTAGCTTCCGGACTACTGAAGCTTTCTTT
CASSFRTTEAFF
>15|.|TRBJ2-7|.|TRBV19
TGTGCCAGTAGAACCGGACGACCAGTCGCCTACGAGCAGTACTTC
CASRTGRPVAYEQYF
>19|TRBD2|TRBJ2-3|many|TRBV12-3/TRBV12-4
TGTGCCAGCAGTTTCGATCGCGGAGGACTAGCGGGAGTTCAAGATACGCAGTATTTT
CASSFDRGGLAGVQDTQYF
>15|.|TRBJ1-1|many|TRBV28
TGTGCCAGCAGTTTGGTAACAGGGTGGGGGACTGAAGCTTTCTTT
CASSLVTGWGTEAFF
>14|.|TRBJ1-5|.|TRBV20-1
TGCAGTGCTAGAGGCGCAGGGGGCAATCAGCCCCAGCATTTT
CSARGAGGNQPQHF
>11|.|TRBJ2-1|few|TRBV29-1
TGCAGCGTTGATTCCTTCAATGAGCAGTTCTTC
CSVDSFNEQFF
>14|TRBD1|TRBJ1-2|many|TRBV6-2/TRBV6-3
TGTGCCAGCAGTTACTCGGGGGACAGGGATGGCTACACCTTC
CASSYSGDRDGYTF
>15|.|TRBJ1-2|.|TRBV28
TGTGCCAGCAGATCTCCCGCGGGGATGGGAAGTGGCTACACCTTC
CASRSPAGMGSGYTF
>14|TRBD1|TRBJ2-7|many|TRBV7-9
TGTGCCAGCAGCTTGCGGACAGGGGAGGGCGAGCAGTACTTC
CASSLRTGEGEQYF
>18|.|TRBJ1-6|few|TRBV7-9
TGTGCCAGCAGCTTAAATCTCTATGGGACAACCTATAATTCACCCCTCCACTTT
CASSLNLYGTTYNSPLHF
>13|TRBD1|TRBJ2-3|many|TRBV5-1
TGTGCCAGCAGTTACGGACAGGCGGATACGCAGTATTTT
CASSYGQADTQYF
>17|.|TRBJ2-1|many|TRBV4-2
TGTGCCAGCAGCCAAGCGGTTCGGGTGGGAGCTCGGAATGAGCAGTTCTTC
CASSQAVRVGARNEQFF
>15|.|TRBJ2-3|many|TRBV20-1
TGCAGTGCGATTAACCCAGGGGGGGGGGCAGATACGCAGTATTTT
CSAINPGGGADTQYF
>15|TRBD1|TRBJ1-5|many|TRBV7-9
TGTGCCAGCAGCTTAGGGGGGACAGCTAATCAGCCCCAGCATTTT
CASSLGGTANQPQHF
>16|.|TRBJ2-4|many|TRBV3-1
TGTGCCAGCAGCCAAGCCCCTGGGGGGTTTAGGGACATTCAGTACTTC
CASSQAPGGFRDIQYF
>12|.|TRBJ2-7|many|TRBV5-5
TGTGCCAGCAGCTGGGGTGGGGACGAGCAGTACTTC
CASSWGGDEQYF
>16|TRBD1|TRBJ2-5|.|TRBV7-7
TGTGCCAGCAGCCCCTCCGGGACAGGGGTGGGAGAGACCCAGTACTTC
CASSPSGTGVGETQYF
>14|.|TRBJ2-1|few|TRBV4-1
TGCGCCAGCAGCCCCTCCTTCACTTACAATGAGCAGTTCTTC
CASSPSFTYNEQFF
>15|.|TRBJ1-2|many|TRBV12-3/TRBV12-4
TGTGCCAGCAGTTTACAGGACACGGAGTCATACGGCTACACCTTC
CASSLQDTESYGYTF
>14|.|TRBJ2-5|many|TRBV7-2
TGTGCCAGCAGCTTTCGGGTCCTCACGGGGGCCCAGTACTTC
CASSFRVLTGAQYF
>16|.|TRBJ2-5|many|TRBV6-2/TRBV6-3
TGTGCCAGCAGTTTCTCCCCGCGCGCGGCCCAAGAGACCCAGTACTTC
CASSFSPRAAQETQYF
>15|TRBD1|TRBJ1-4|many|TRBV12-3/TRBV12-4
TGTGCCAGCAGTCGCTGGAGGGGGCGGAATGAAAAACTGTTTTTT
CASSRWRGRNEKLFF
>15|TRBD1|TRBJ2-7|many|TRBV12-3/TRBV12-4
TGTGCCAGCAGTCCTCGGACAGGGGGCACCTACGAGCAGTACTTC
CASSPRTGGTYEQYF
>13|.|TRBJ1-1|many|TRBV29-1
TGCAGCGTTGATGGCGGGGCGGGCACTGAAGCTTTCTTT
CSVDGGAGTEAFF
>11|.|TRBJ2-3|.|TRBV30
TGTGCCTGGACCAGATCGTCTACGCAGTATTTT
CAWTRSSTQYF
>14|TRBD1|TRBJ2-7|few|TRBV2
TGTGCCAGCAGTGATGAGACAGGGCCCTACGAGCAGTACTTC
CASSDETGPYEQYF
>15|.|TRBJ1-5|many|TRBV7-2
TGTGCCAGCAGCTTGAACGAGGGAAGCAATCAGCCCCAGCATTTT
CASSLNEGSNQPQHF
>15|.|TRBJ2-3|many|TRBV12-3/TRBV12-4
TGTGCCAGCAGTTTATGGGGGGCCGGCACAGATACGCAGTATTTT
CASSLWGAGTDTQYF
>14|.|TRBJ2-7|few|TRBV5-8
TGTGCCAGCAGCTTTTACTCCGGCAATCGGGAGCAGTACTTC
CASSFYSGNREQYF
>13|.|TRBJ1-2|.|TRBV30
TGTGCCTGGAGTATAAGGGGAGGGGAAATCTCCACCTTC
CAWSIRGGEISTF
>14|.|TRBJ2-1|many|TRBV5-5
TGTGCCAGCAGCTTATATTTCCCTGGGAATGAGCAGTTCTTC
CASSLYFPGNEQFF
>15|.|TRBJ2-7|once|TRBV12-3/TRBV12-4
TGCGCCAGCAGCCCGGGGGCAGGGATCTACTACGAGCAGTACTTC
CASSPGAGIYYEQYF
>13|TRBD1|TRBJ1-6|.|TRBV2
TGTGCCAGCGGCGGACAGGGGAAGGCACCCCTCCACTTT
CASGGQGKAPLHF
>11|.|TRBJ1-1|medium-sized|TRBV3-1
TGTGCCAGCAGCCAAAACACTGAAGCTTTCTTT
CASSQNTEAFF
>13|TRBD1|TRBJ1-5|once|TRBV12-3/TRBV12-4
TGTGCCAGCAGTCAGACAGGGGGCCAGCCCCAGCATTTT
CASSQTGGQPQHF
>12|.|TRBJ1-4|.|TRBV19
TGTGCCAGTAGTGTCCTGAATGAAAAACTGTTTTTT
CASSVLNEKLFF
>14|TRBD1|TRBJ2-1|.|TRBV7-4
TGTGCCAGCAGCCCCGGGACAGGGTTAAATGAGCAGTTCTTC
CASSPGTGLNEQFF
>17|.|TRBJ2-2|many|TRBV10-3
TGTGCCATCAGTGTGGGGGGTCCCCTTTCGAACACCGGGGAGCTGTTTTTT
CAISVGGPLSNTGELFF
>15|.|TRBJ2-7|many|TRBV5-6
TGTGCCAGCAGCCCGGCTTTTGGGCCCCGCTACGAGCAGTACTTC
CASSPAFGPRYEQYF
>15|.|TRBJ2-5|few|TRBV4-2
TGTGCCAGCAGCCAAACCGGGACGGCTAAAGAGACCCAGTACTTC
CASSQTGTAKETQYF
>17|.|TRBJ1-1|many|TRBV6-1
TGTGCCAGCAGTGAAGCGGTCGGGCGGACCCTGAACACTGAAGCTTTCTTT
CASSEAVGRTLNTEAFF
>11|.|TRBJ1-1|many|TRBV20-1
TGCAGTGCTCAACGGACACCCGAAGCTTTCTTT
CSAQRTPEAFF
>15|.|TRBJ2-3|.|TRBV5-5
TGTGCCAGCAGCTTCCGGGACGGTAGCACAGATACGCAGTATTTT
CASSFRDGSTDTQYF
>16|TRBD2|TRBJ2-3|many|TRBV11-1
TGTGCCAGCAGCCCTAGACTAGCGGGAGATCTGGATACGCAGTATTTT
CASSPRLAGDLDTQYF
>12|.|TRBJ2-7|many|TRBV29-1
TGCAGCGTTGAAGAACCCAGCTACGAGCAGTACTTC
CSVEEPSYEQYF
>15|.|TRBJ2-3|many|TRBV12-3/TRBV12-4
TGTGCCAGCAGTTTAGTAGGCCCCCCCACAGATACGCAGTATTTT
CASSLVGPPTDTQYF